The TCR beta chain under discussion was sequenced for a study of T cell clonotyping in hematopoietic cell transplantation. Study details: Recipients were bled about 28 days pretransplant and at posttransplant days 30, 100, 180.

The ends were cut back, 4 bases at V and 6 bases at J, with 10 bases in the middle. Germline CDR1 is SGHDT and CDR2 is YYEEEE. This CDR3 is built from 12 residues. TCRdb's copy holds only in-frame clones and misses some; the assay was immunoSEQ multiplex PCR. Among 11,000 to 15,000 clones listed, less than 70% were seen once. This chain joins TRBV5-6 and TRBJ1-1; D is unresolved. This clonotype was obtained from a human donor who either received an allogeneic hematopoietic cell transplant for a myeloid malignancy or was a related donor (not recorded which). Some clones in this sample may be carry-over from other donors' samples. Sequenced sample: PBMCs. The CDR3 sequence is CASSLRGSEAFF. The DNA of the CDR3 is TGTGCCAGCAGCCTCCGGGGATCTGAAGCTTTCTTT. The full variable domain, in which reference TRBV5-6 and TRBJ1-1 provide the parts outside the CDR3, is DAGVTQSPTHLIKTRGQQVTLRCSPKSGHDTVSWYQQALGQGPQFIFQYYEEEERQRGNFPDRFSGHQFPNYSSELNVNALLLGDSALYLCASSLRGSEAFFGQGTRLTVV.